This TCR beta chain was observed in a study of beta chain features in type 1 diabetes. The wider study: Comparable age, gender and cell yields were observed in patients relative to healthy donors. Sorted cells numbering 107,917,701 were examined across all samples.

The whole isolated RNA underwent reverse transcription, so sequencing captured expressed TCRB transcripts. Roughly 3.6 million reads per sample were averaged for naive, central memory and regulatory samples. Using immunoSEQ multiplex PCR, the repertoire was profiled, and TCRdb retains in-frame clones only, with some absent. Of 140,000 to 150,000 clones in the sample, roughly 48% were seen once. The CDR3 consists of 13 residues. Trimming at V came to 7 bases and at J to 1 base, leaving 3 bases not matched to a gene. The germline CDR1 and CDR2 sequences are MNHNY and SVGAGI (reference sequence). The J gene is TRBJ1-1, the V gene TRBV6-6; TRBD1 matches at 7 bases. Sequenced material: Tregs from blood. The sequence came from a man between 18 and 35 years old in good health. CDR3 sequence: CASTDRENTEAFF. CDR3 in DNA: TGTGCCAGCACTGACAGGGAGAACACTGAAGCTTTCTTT.